Listed below are T cell receptor beta chains from one sample, sequenced in a study of blood T cell repertoires in COVID-19. Some clones are missing from TCRdb's copy, which holds only in-frame ones; the method was immunoSEQ multiplex PCR. This table has about 100,000 clones, around three quarters appearing once. Sample: peripheral blood. Receptors were obtained from a man aged 45-65 years who had recovered from COVID-19. The CDR3 runs from the conserved cysteine through the conserved F or W. Each record gives: D gene, J gene, V gene, CDR3 protein. A D gene is named only where the DNA matches it firmly.

>NA|TRBJ2-7|TRBV25-1
CASSTRDLLPSSYEQYF
>NA|TRBJ2-5|TRBV10-3
CATGMVGETQYF
>NA|TRBJ2-5|TRBV11-3
CASSSGETQYF
>TRBD2|TRBJ2-1|TRBV4-2
CASSQGSGGSSYNEQFF
>TRBD1|TRBJ1-2|TRBV6-5
CASSPDRNYGYTF
>TRBD1|TRBJ2-3|TRBV3-1/TRBV3-2
CASSQGIPGQGLTDTQYF
>NA|TRBJ2-1|TRBV6-5
CASSRETGPYNEQFF
>TRBD1|TRBJ1-5|TRBV7-2
CASSLVGDSNQPQHF
>TRBD2|TRBJ2-2|TRBV24-1
CATSDPTAGARTGELFF
>TRBD2|TRBJ2-2|TRBV4-3
CASSQGSKRGAGELFF
>NA|TRBJ2-3|TRBV19
CASRRQAIPSTDTQYF
>TRBD2|TRBJ2-3|TRBV30
CAWSVLAGGLRADTQYF
>NA|TRBJ2-7|TRBV7-2
CASSGSVLSSYEQYF
>TRBD2|TRBJ2-2|TRBV7-3
CASSLNRLAGPNTGELFF
>NA|TRBJ2-2|TRBV6-4
CASSADRTGELFF
>TRBD2|TRBJ2-3|TRBV7-9
CASSYLAGGQGTQYF
>TRBD1|TRBJ1-1|TRBV19
CASSMGPGQGAYTEAFF
>NA|TRBJ2-7|TRBV6-2/TRBV6-3
CASSYSKFRGGYEQYF
>NA|TRBJ1-5|TRBV5-6
CASSWGGRNNQPQHF
>NA|TRBJ1-2|TRBV14
CASSQDLQGYGYTF